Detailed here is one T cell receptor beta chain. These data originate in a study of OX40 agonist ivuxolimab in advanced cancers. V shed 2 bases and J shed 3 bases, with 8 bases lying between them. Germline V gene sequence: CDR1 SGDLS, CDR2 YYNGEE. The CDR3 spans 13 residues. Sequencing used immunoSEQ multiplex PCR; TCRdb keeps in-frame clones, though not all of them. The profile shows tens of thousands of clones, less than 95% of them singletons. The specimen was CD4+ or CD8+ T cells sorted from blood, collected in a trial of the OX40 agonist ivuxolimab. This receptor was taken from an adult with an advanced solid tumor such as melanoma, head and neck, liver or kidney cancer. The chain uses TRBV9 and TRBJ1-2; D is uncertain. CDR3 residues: CASSVHRDYGYTF. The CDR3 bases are TGTGCCAGCAGCGTCCACCGGGACTATGGCTACACCTTC.